This entry concerns a single T cell receptor beta chain. The repertoire was sequenced with immunoSEQ multiplex PCR; TCRdb's copy has only in-frame clones and lacks some. The sample lists roughly 95,000 clones; over 75% were seen once. The sample's time point: pretreatment peripheral blood. This sample was taken from a study of PD-L1 blockade in urothelial cancer. Study information: Prior regimens of chemotherapy numbered 0 to 3 per patient.

This CDR3 has 16 amino acids. The material was PBMCs, obtained around atezolizumab (anti-PD-L1) treatment. The TCR originated in a man aged 60 to 75 with urothelial cancer. The V gene is TRBV12-2, the J gene TRBJ2-3; the table calls TRBD1, which could not be checked here. TRBV12-2 is deemed a pseudogene. DNA of the CDR3: TGTGCAAGTCGCTTACCGGGCGGGACAGGGTTCGATACGCAGTATTTT. It encodes CASRLPGGTGFDTQYF.